A single sample is the source of the 21 T cell receptor beta chains below, sequenced in a study of cytotoxic CD8 clonotypes in ibrutinib-treated CLL (dated by TCRdb to the early 2020s). Libraries were constructed by the immunoSEQ multiplex PCR assay. In its TCRdb copy, this immuneACCESS table keeps in-frame sequences only and misses some clones. Where compared with another copy, unresolved V genes explain less than half of these, and the others have no known cause. The sample profile shows some 130,000 clones; about 76% of them were found once. In total, the top ten clones hold 5.1% of the sample. What the time point label conveys for this sample: approximately 2 years on ibrutinib. The material sequenced was PBMCs, taken after 24 months of ibrutinib treatment. The receptors were gathered from a human donor with chronic lymphocytic leukemia.

The CDR3 sequence is CATPRFTDTQYF. CDR3 nucleotide sequence: TGTGCCACCCCGAGGTTCACAGATACGCAGTATTTT. This rearrangement joins TRBV19 to TRBJ2-3; the D is unclear. In germline, CDR1 is LNHDA, CDR2 SQIVND (reference sequence). The CDR3 consists of 12 residues. Trimming cost V 10 bases and J 2 bases, with 10 bases left between them.

The chain couples TRBV9 to TRBJ1-1, with D tentatively TRBD1 (6 bases). Germline V gene sequence: CDR1 SGDLS, CDR2 YYNGEE. The V gene lost 0 bases and the J gene lost 1 base, with 10 bases spanning the gap. This CDR3 is 15 amino acids long. The CDR3 nucleotides read TGTGCCAGCAGCGTAGGGCCAGGGGAGAACACTGAAGCTTTCTTT. Protein: CASSVGPGENTEAFF.

The chain couples TRBV10-3 to TRBJ1-1; a possible D gene is TRBD1 (6 bases). Germline CDR1 reads ENHRY; CDR2 reads SYGVKD. The germline V and J ends were trimmed by 6 bases and 5 bases, with 19 bases remaining between them. This CDR3 is 15 amino acids long. The CDR3 DNA reads as TGTGCCATCAGCCACGCCCCGGGGGCTGGGACTGAAGCTTTCTTT. This translates into CAISHAPGAGTEAFF.

V usage is TRBV9 and J usage is TRBJ2-3; D may be TRBD2 (7 bases). Germline CDR1 and CDR2: SGDLS and YYNGEE. Trimming removed 4 bases at V and 2 bases at J, with 17 bases between. This CDR3 contains 16 residues. In nucleotides, the CDR3 is TGTGCCAGCAGCTCCGGGGGGACACCCTACACAGATACGCAGTATTTT. This sequence encodes CASSSGGTPYTDTQYF.

The chain joins TRBV7-2 to TRBJ2-7; D may be TRBD1 (7 bases). The germline V and J ends were trimmed by 2 bases and 7 bases, with 15 bases remaining between them. The length of the CDR3 is 14 residues. Germline CDR1 reads SGHTA; CDR2 reads FQGNSA. For the CDR3, the DNA is TGTGCCAGCAGCTTATTCAGGGGGGCTAGGGAGCAGTACTTC. Encoded protein: CASSLFRGAREQYF.

This chain uses TRBV6-5 with TRBJ2-7; D gene ambiguous. The CDR3 is made up of 11 amino acids. Per germline, CDR1 MNHEY and CDR2 SVGAGI. V was cut by 7 bases and J by 6 bases, with 10 bases left in between. In DNA form, the CDR3 reads TGTGCCAGCACGCGATCGGGCGAGCAGTACTTC. It is translated as CASTRSGEQYF.

This clone has a handful of counts. V is TRBV29-1 and J is TRBJ1-2; D call uncertain. This CDR3 contains 12 residues. The V end was cut by 3 bases, the J end by 4 bases, with 9 bases between. Germline-derived CDR1 and CDR2 are SQVTM and ANQGSEA. The CDR3 DNA sequence: TGCAGCGTTGAGGGGAGGTCCTATGGCTACACCTTC. This codes for CSVEGRSYGYTF.

The gene calls are TRBV5-4 and TRBJ1-6; D possibly corresponds to TRBD1 (5 bases). V was clipped by 6 bases and J by 4 bases, with 11 bases between them. This CDR3 comprises 14 residues. Looked up from germline, CDR1 is SGHNT and CDR2 is YYREEE (reference sequence). The CDR3 protein is CASTPDSYNSPLHF. CDR3 coding DNA: TGTGCCAGCACCCCCGACAGTTATAATTCACCCCTCCACTTT.

The chain couples TRBV28 to TRBJ1-1; 7 nucleotides agree with TRBD1. Per the germline V gene, CDR1 is MDHEN and CDR2 is SYDVKM. After removal of 5 bases from V and 4 bases from J, the junction contained 10 bases not matched to a gene. This CDR3 spans 15 amino acids. The CDR3 sequence is CASSPGQTLATEAFF. In DNA form, the CDR3 reads TGTGCCAGCAGTCCGGGACAGACCCTGGCCACTGAAGCTTTCTTT.

The rearrangement links TRBV11-2 to TRBJ1-1, with D perhaps TRBD1 (6 bases). This CDR3 comprises 14 residues. V was shortened by 2 bases and J by 4 bases, with 11 bases between the two germline ends. Per germline, CDR1 SGHAT and CDR2 FQNNGV. The CDR3 DNA sequence: TGTGCCAGCAGCTTAAGGTTAGGGGGCACTGAAGCTTTCTTT. As protein: CASSLRLGGTEAFF.

J is TRBJ2-7 and V is TRBV10-3; 12 bases agree with TRBD2. Germline lookup yields CDR1 ENHRY and CDR2 SYGVKD. The CDR3 spans 15 residues. V shed 2 bases and J 4 bases; nucleotides not matched to a gene: 3. The CDR3 sequence: CAISEGLAGPYEQYF. The CDR3 DNA sequence: TGTGCCATCAGTGAGGGACTAGCGGGGCCATACGAGCAGTACTTC.

The gene calls are TRBV9 and TRBJ2-5; 8 bases align to TRBD2. Trimming took 7 bases from V and 7 from J; bases not matched to a gene: 6. The CDR3 has 12 amino acids. CDR1 is SGDLS and CDR2 is YYNGEE in the germline V gene. The CDR3: CASGRGAGTQYF. In nucleotides, the CDR3 is TGTGCCAGCGGGCGGGGGGCGGGGACCCAGTACTTC.

The gene calls are TRBV7-9 and TRBJ2-7; D not certain. Germline assignment: CDR1 SEHNR and CDR2 FQNEAQ (reference sequence). This CDR3 is 14 amino acids long. V was trimmed by 5 bases and J by 3 bases, leaving 14 bases between them. CDR3 in amino acids: CASSRASGDYEQYF. DNA for the CDR3: TGTGCCAGCAGCCGGGCTAGTGGCGACTACGAGCAGTACTTC.

The chain couples TRBV7-3 to TRBJ1-2; D unclear. V was trimmed by 3 bases and J by 0 bases, leaving 5 bases between them. Germline V gene lookup returns CDR1 SGHTA and CDR2 FQGTGA. CDR3 length: 13 amino acids. The CDR3 DNA sequence: TGTGCCAGCAGCTTGGAGCCTAACTATGGCTACACCTTC. Its translation: CASSLEPNYGYTF.

V is TRBV7-3 and J is TRBJ2-1; 10 bases match TRBD2. The CDR3 loop spans 16 amino acids. The V and J ends lost 1 base and 5 bases, in that order; junction bases with no gene match: 5. In germline, CDR1 is SGHTA, CDR2 FQGTGA. CDR3 coding DNA: TGTGCCAGCAGCTTAAAATCAGCGGGAGGGAACAATGAGCAGTTCTTC. This encodes CASSLKSAGGNNEQFF.

The J gene is TRBJ1-1, the V gene TRBV6-5; D is unclear. From germline, CDR1 is MNHEY and CDR2 SVGAGI. The CDR3 sequence is 12 residues long. V was shortened by 8 bases and J by 8 bases, with 15 bases between the two germline ends. The CDR3 bases are TGTGCCAGCGGAGACCCGTTTTTCGAAGCTTTCTTT. This gives the protein CASGDPFFEAFF.

The chain is built from TRBV10-3 and TRBJ2-5; the D gene could be TRBD1 or TRBD2 (5 bases each). V was shortened by 6 bases and J by 1 base, with 12 bases between the two germline ends. The CDR3 is made up of 14 amino acids. Germline V CDR1 and CDR2: ENHRY, SYGVKD. For the CDR3, the DNA is TGTGCCATCAGACCCGGGACGGCCCAAGAGACCCAGTACTTC. Translated: CAIRPGTAQETQYF.

In this sample, this clone turned up once. The V call is TRBV11-3, the J call TRBJ2-1; the match to TRBD1 covers 10 bases. J lost 0 bases, V lost 4 bases, and 6 bases had no gene match. In germline, CDR1 is SGHNT, CDR2 YENEEA. CDR3 length equals 17 residues. The CDR3 is CASSSWGTGASYNEQFF. The CDR3 bases are TGTGCCAGCAGCTCGTGGGGGACAGGGGCCTCCTACAATGAGCAGTTCTTC.

V usage is TRBV18 and J usage is TRBJ2-7; 10 bases are shared with TRBD1. This CDR3 is built from 15 residues. Germline V gives CDR1 KGHSH, CDR2 LQKENI. V lost 2 bases to trimming and J lost 2 bases; unmatched junction nucleotides: 3. CDR3 DNA sequence: TGTGCCAGCTCACCATTCGGACAGGGGGCCTACGAGCAGTACTTC. Protein product: CASSPFGQGAYEQYF.

The rearrangement links TRBV5-6 to TRBJ2-2; no clear D. This CDR3 has 15 residues. V dropped 4 bases and J dropped 3 bases, with 13 bases sitting between them. Per the germline V gene, CDR1 is SGHDT and CDR2 is YYEEEE. This chain's CDR3 is CASSVGPVHTGELFF. CDR3 nucleotides: TGTGCCAGCAGCGTGGGCCCCGTACACACCGGGGAGCTGTTTTTT.

This clone occurred a few times. The J gene is TRBJ2-4, the V gene TRBV7-2; possible D gene TRBD2, 7 bases. Per the germline V gene, CDR1 is SGHTA and CDR2 is FQGNSA. V gave up 4 bases and J gave up 3 bases, with 16 bases separating them. The CDR3 runs 16 residues. The CDR3 nucleotides are TGTGCCAGCAGCTCCAGAGGGGGGGCGAACAAAAACATTCAGTACTTC. This gives the protein CASSSRGGANKNIQYF. The full variable domain, in which reference TRBV7-2 and TRBJ2-4 provide the parts outside the CDR3, is GAGVSQSPSNKVTEKGKDVELRCDPISGHTALYWYRQSLGQGLEFLIYFQGNSAPDKSGLPSDRFSAERTGGSVSTLTIQRTQQEDSAVYLCASSSRGGANKNIQYFGAGTRLSVL.